This is a list of T cell receptor beta chains from one sample in a study of blood T cell repertoires in COVID-19. TCRdb keeps only in-frame clones here, not all; method: immunoSEQ multiplex PCR. The table has some 200,000 clones, 83% seen once. Sequencing was done on a sample of peripheral blood. Receptors originate from a woman aged 40 to 50 with acute or convalescent COVID-19. Both conserved end residues are part of each CDR3. Each record gives: D gene, J gene, clone size, V gene, CDR3 protein, CDR3 DNA. D genes are given only for firm matches. Where a row states a size, it is once, few, many or the class of an expanded clone; other rows omit it.

TRBD1 TRBJ2-3 . TRBV10-3 CAILQGATDTQYF TGTGCCATCCTACAGGGGGCCACAGATACGCAGTATTTT
. TRBJ2-1 . TRBV11-3 CASSGADTEQFF TGTGCCAGCAGCGGGGCCGACACTGAGCAGTTCTTC
TRBD1 TRBJ1-1 . TRBV18 CASSPTGWNTEAFF TGTGCCAGCTCACCGACAGGGTGGAACACTGAAGCTTTCTTT
TRBD2 TRBJ2-7 . TRBV28 CASSLPNAGVLYEQYF TGTGCCAGCAGTTTACCCAACGCGGGAGTGCTCTACGAGCAGTACTTC
. TRBJ1-6 few TRBV29-1 CSVGVGYNSPLHF TGCAGCGTTGGTGTCGGGTATAATTCACCCCTCCACTTT
. TRBJ2-3 . TRBV5-8 CASSPYTDTQYF TGTGCCAGCAGCCCGTACACAGATACGCAGTATTTT
TRBD2 TRBJ2-1 . TRBV2 CASPAGGTITNEQFF TGTGCCAGCCCCGCTGGAGGGACTATAACCAATGAGCAGTTCTTC
. TRBJ2-7 few TRBV18 CASSPGDFYEQYF TGTGCCAGCTCACCTGGGGACTTCTACGAGCAGTACTTC
. TRBJ2-7 . TRBV5-1 CASSLSRDTPLEQYF TGCGCCAGCAGCTTGTCCCGGGACACCCCTCTAGAGCAGTACTTC
. TRBJ1-2 . TRBV5-5 CASSSGTTHGYTF TGTGCCAGCAGCTCAGGGACAACCCATGGCTACACCTTC